This TCR beta chain was sequenced during a study of blood T cell repertoires in COVID-19. Only in-frame clones appear in the TCRdb table, and some are missing; sequencing was by immunoSEQ multiplex PCR. The sample has 200,000 to 250,000 clones; nearly 90% are singletons. The V gene's germline CDR1 is SGHTA and CDR2 FQGNSA. The CDR3 covers 15 residues. Trimming pared 4 bases from V and 4 bases from J, leaving 14 bases between. Input material: peripheral blood. The clonotype comes from a man aged 18 to 35 with active or convalescent COVID-19. V and J are TRBV7-2 and TRBJ1-5, with no clear D. CDR3 protein: CASSSGVLANQPQHF. CDR3 DNA sequence: TGTGCCAGCAGCTCCGGAGTGTTGGCTAATCAGCCCCAGCATTTT.